The clone carrying this T cell receptor beta chain was seen just once. Its antigen is unknown. This CDR3 contains 17 residues. The germline gives CDR1 WNHNN, CDR2 SYGVQD (reference sequence). The V and J ends lost 6 bases and 0 bases respectively, with 20 bases between them. The data were produced by immunoSEQ multiplex PCR, yet TCRdb's version contains in-frame clones alone and is incomplete. This table holds tens of thousands of clones, roughly 90% found once. The sample is drawn from a study of OX40 agonist ivuxolimab in advanced cancers. For the study at large: Hepatocellular carcinoma, melanoma, renal cell or head and neck cancer was diagnosed in the dose-escalation patients.

Whole-study findings and limits: Among patients with partial responses at 0.1-3.0 mg/kg, clonal expansion was among the lowest. Among T cells, CD8+ cells averaged more expanded clones than CD4+ cells. Nonresponders, in some cases, also had low normalized T-cell clonal expansion.

The specimen was CD4+ or CD8+ T cells sorted from blood, collected in a trial of the OX40 agonist ivuxolimab. The rearrangement joins TRBV10-1 to TRBJ1-1, with D maybe TRBD1 (5 bases). This sequence was found in an adult with an advanced solid tumor such as melanoma, head and neck, liver or kidney cancer. Here the CDR3 DNA reads TGCGCCAGCAGGGAGCCGTGGCGGGGCCCCATGAACACTGAAGCTTTCTTT. Translating it yields CASREPWRGPMNTEAFF.